This is a list of T cell receptor beta chains from one sample in a study of blood T cell repertoires in COVID-19. Using immunoSEQ multiplex PCR, the repertoire was profiled, and TCRdb retains in-frame clones only, with some absent. The data hold roughly 120,000 clones, with over 75% observed a single time. Sequencing used peripheral blood. The receptors shown here come from an older woman who had recovered from COVID-19. Both conserved end residues are part of each CDR3. D genes are given only for firm matches. Part of the rows lack a size; the others show once, few, many or a class for expanded clones.

few | TRBJ1-6 | TRBV29-1 | NA | 14 | TGCAGCGCCCAACAGGGTTCTCATAATTCACCCCTCCACTTT | CSAQQGSHNSPLHF
few | TRBJ1-4 | TRBV28 | NA | 13 | TGTGCCAGCAGTTTCAAAAATTCGGGAGGACTGTTTTTT | CASSFKNSGGLFF
few | TRBJ2-7 | TRBV6-5 | NA | 14 | TGTGCCAGCAGGCCAGGGTCGACAGTTCGCGAGCAGTACTTC | CASRPGSTVREQYF
NA | TRBJ2-7 | TRBV4-3 | TRBD1 | 15 | TGCGCCAGCAGCCAAGGAGGCACAGGGGGCTACGAGCAGTACTTC | CASSQGGTGGYEQYF
NA | TRBJ2-1 | TRBV24-1 | NA | 15 | TGTGCCACCAGTACTTCCCAGGGGATAGGCAATGAGCAGTTCTTC | CATSTSQGIGNEQFF
NA | TRBJ2-7 | TRBV5-4 | TRBD1 | 14 | TGTGCCAGCAGCCGGACAGGCCTCTCCTACGAGCAGTACTTC | CASSRTGLSYEQYF
NA | TRBJ2-1 | TRBV19 | TRBD2 | 16 | TGTGCCAGTAGGCTAACTAGCGGGGGTTCCTACAATGAGCAGTTCTTC | CASRLTSGGSYNEQFF
once | TRBJ2-7 | TRBV11-3 | NA | 13 | TGTGCCAGCAGCAAAAATCCATCGGGCGAGCAGTACTTC | CASSKNPSGEQYF
NA | TRBJ2-7 | TRBV30 | NA | 13 | TGTGCCTGGAGTGGGGCGGGGAAGGACGAGCAGTACTTC | CAWSGAGKDEQYF
NA | TRBJ1-2 | TRBV5-4 | TRBD1 | 15 | TGTGCCAGCAGCTTTTTGGACAGGGCAGGCTATGGCTACACCTTC | CASSFLDRAGYGYTF
NA | TRBJ2-1 | TRBV4-2 | NA | 13 | TGTGCCAGCAGCCAAGCCTCCGGCAATGAGCAGTTCTTC | CASSQASGNEQFF
NA | TRBJ2-7 | TRBV2 | TRBD2 | 14 | TGTGCCAGCAGTAAGGGACTAGCTGAGGGCGAGCAGTACTTC | CASSKGLAEGEQYF
NA | TRBJ1-1 | TRBV12-3/TRBV12-4 | NA | 11 | TGTGCCAGCAGCCGCGAATCTGAAGCTTTCTTT | CASSRESEAFF